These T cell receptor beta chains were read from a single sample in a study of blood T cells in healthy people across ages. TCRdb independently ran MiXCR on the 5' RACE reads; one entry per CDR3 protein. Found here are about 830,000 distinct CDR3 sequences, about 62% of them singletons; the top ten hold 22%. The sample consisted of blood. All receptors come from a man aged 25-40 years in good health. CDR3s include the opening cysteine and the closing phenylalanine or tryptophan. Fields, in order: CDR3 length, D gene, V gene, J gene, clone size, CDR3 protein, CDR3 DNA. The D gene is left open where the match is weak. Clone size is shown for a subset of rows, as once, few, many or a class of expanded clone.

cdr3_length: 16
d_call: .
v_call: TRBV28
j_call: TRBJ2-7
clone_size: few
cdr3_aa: CASSLWGDLIVREQYF
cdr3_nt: TGTGCCAGCAGTTTATGGGGGGACCTCATAGTCCGGGAGCAGTACTTC

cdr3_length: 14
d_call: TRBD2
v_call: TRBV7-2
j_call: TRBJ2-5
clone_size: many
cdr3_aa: CASSLAGERGTQYF
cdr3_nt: TGTGCCAGCAGCTTAGCAGGGGAGCGGGGGACCCAGTACTTC

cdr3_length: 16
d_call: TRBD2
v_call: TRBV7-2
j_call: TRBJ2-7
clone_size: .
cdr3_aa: CASSSGLAGGAYEQYF
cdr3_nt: TGTGCCAGCAGCTCGGGACTAGCGGGAGGCGCCTACGAGCAGTACTTC

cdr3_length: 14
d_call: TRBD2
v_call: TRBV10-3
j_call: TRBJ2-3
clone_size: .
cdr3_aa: CATVNGGTTDTQYF
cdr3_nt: TGTGCCACCGTGAACGGGGGGACCACAGATACGCAGTATTTT

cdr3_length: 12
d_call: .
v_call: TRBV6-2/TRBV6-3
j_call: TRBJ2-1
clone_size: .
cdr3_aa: CASSWGFNEQFF
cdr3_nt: TGTGCCAGCAGTTGGGGTTTCAATGAGCAGTTCTTC

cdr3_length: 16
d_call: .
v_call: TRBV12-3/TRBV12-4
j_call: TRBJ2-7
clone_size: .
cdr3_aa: CASSLGRRATPDEQYF
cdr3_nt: TGTGCCAGCAGTTTAGGCCGTCGAGCGACACCCGACGAGCAGTACTTC

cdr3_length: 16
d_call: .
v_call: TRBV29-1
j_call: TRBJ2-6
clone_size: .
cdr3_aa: CSVARDTDSGANVPTF
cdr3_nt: TGCAGCGTCGCCCGGGACACAGACTCTGGGGCCAACGTCCCGACTTTC

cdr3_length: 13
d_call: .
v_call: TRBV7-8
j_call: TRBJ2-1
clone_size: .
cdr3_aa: CASSLDNELEQFF
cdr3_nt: TGTGCCAGCAGCTTAGATAACGAACTTGAGCAGTTCTTC

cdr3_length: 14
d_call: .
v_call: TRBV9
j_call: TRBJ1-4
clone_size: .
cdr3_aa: CASSVDLWDEKLFF
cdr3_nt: TGTGCCAGCAGCGTAGACCTCTGGGATGAAAAACTGTTTTTT

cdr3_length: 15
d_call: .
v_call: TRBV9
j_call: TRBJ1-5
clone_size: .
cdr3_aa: CASSVSVGGNQPQHF
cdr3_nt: TGTGCCAGCAGCGTCTCGGTGGGGGGCAATCAGCCCCAGCATTTT

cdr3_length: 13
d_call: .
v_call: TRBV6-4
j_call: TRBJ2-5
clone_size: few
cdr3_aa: CASSMRSGETQYF
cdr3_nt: TGTGCCAGCAGTATGAGATCAGGGGAGACCCAGTACTTC

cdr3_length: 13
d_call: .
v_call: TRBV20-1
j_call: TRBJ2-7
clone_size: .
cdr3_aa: CSARIGGSWEQYF
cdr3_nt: TGCAGTGCTAGGATCGGAGGATCGTGGGAGCAGTACTTC

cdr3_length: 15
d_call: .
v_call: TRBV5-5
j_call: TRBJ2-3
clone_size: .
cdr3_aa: CASSWAGLRTDTQYF
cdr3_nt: TGTGCCAGCAGCTGGGCAGGCCTCCGCACAGATACGCAGTATTTT

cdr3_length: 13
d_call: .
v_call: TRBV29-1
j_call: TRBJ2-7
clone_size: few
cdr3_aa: CSGAPGVGYEQYF
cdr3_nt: TGCAGCGGGGCCCCAGGGGTGGGCTACGAGCAGTACTTC

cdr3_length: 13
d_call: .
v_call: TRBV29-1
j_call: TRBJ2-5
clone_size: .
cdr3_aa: CSVEDKSRETQYF
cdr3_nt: TGCAGCGTTGAAGATAAAAGTAGAGAGACCCAGTACTTC

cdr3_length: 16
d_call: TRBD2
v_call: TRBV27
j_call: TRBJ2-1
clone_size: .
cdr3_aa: CASSLSGTSGYNEQFF
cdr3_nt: TGTGCCAGCAGTTTATCTGGTACTAGCGGCTACAATGAGCAGTTCTTC

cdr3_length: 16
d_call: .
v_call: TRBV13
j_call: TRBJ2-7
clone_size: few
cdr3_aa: CASSFFFDGQTYEQYF
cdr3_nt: TGTGCCAGCAGCTTTTTCTTCGACGGACAGACCTACGAGCAGTACTTC

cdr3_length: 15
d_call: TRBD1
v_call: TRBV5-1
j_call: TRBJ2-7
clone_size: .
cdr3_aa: CASSPFPTTGHEQYF
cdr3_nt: TGCGCCAGCAGCCCCTTCCCCACGACAGGGCACGAGCAGTACTTC

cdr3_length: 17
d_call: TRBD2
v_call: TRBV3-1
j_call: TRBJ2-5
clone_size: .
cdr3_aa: CASSQDIAGVRRETQYF
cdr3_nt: TGTGCCAGCAGCCAAGACATAGCGGGAGTACGTAGAGAGACCCAGTACTTC

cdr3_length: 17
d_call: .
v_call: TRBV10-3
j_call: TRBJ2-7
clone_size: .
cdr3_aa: CAISESRQRQWVYEQYF
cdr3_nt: TGTGCCATCAGTGAGAGCCGCCAGCGTCAGTGGGTTTACGAGCAGTACTTC

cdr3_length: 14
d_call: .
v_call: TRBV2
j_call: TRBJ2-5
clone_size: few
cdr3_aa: CASSRGAVQETQYF
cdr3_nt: TGTGCCTCTAGCAGGGGAGCGGTACAAGAGACCCAGTACTTC

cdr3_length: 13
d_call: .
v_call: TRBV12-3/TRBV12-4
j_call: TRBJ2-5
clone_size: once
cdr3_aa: CASSVLGGETQYF
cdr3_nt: TGTGCCAGCAGTGTCCTCGGGGGAGAGACCCAGTACTTC

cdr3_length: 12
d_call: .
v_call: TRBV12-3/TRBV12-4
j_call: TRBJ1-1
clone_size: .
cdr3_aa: CASRFEGGWAFF
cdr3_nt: TGTGCCAGCCGATTCGAAGGGGGGTGGGCTTTCTTT

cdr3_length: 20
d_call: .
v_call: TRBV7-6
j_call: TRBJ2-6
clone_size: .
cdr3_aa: CASSPLYPQTLDSGANVLTF
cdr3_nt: TGTGCCAGCAGCCCCCTGTATCCGCAAACCTTAGACTCTGGGGCCAACGTCCTGACTTTC

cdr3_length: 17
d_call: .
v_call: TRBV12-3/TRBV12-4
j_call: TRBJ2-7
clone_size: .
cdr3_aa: CASTPVYHSAVPYEQYF
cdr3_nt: TGTGCCAGCACCCCAGTTTATCATTCGGCAGTCCCCTACGAGCAGTACTTC

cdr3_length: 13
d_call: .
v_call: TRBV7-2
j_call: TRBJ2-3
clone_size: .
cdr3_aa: CASSFLAPDTQYF
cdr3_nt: TGTGCCAGCAGCTTCCTGGCGCCAGATACGCAGTATTTT

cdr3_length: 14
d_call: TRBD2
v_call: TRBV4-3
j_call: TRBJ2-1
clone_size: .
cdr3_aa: CASSQDSGSDEQFF
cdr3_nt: TGCGCCAGCAGCCAAGATAGCGGGAGCGATGAGCAGTTCTTC

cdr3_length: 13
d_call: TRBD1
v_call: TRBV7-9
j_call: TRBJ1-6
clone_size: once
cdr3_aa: CASSVDRVSPLHF
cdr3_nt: TGTGCCAGCAGCGTGGACAGGGTTTCACCCCTCCACTTT

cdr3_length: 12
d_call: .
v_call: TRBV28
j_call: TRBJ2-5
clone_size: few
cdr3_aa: CASTSLFETQYF
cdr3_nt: TGTGCCAGCACAAGTCTGTTCGAGACCCAGTACTTC

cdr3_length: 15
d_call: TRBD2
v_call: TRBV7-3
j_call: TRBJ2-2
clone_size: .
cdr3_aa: CASSQGLESTGELFF
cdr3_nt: TGTGCCAGCAGTCAGGGACTAGAATCTACCGGGGAGCTGTTTTTT

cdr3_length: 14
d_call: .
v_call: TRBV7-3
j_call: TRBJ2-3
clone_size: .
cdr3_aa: CASSPQGGLDTQYF
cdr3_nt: TGTGCCAGCAGCCCCCAGGGAGGACTAGATACGCAGTATTTT

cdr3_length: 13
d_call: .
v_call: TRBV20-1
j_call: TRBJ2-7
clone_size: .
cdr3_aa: CSAPGLNSYEQYF
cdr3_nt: TGCAGTGCCCCCGGACTAAACTCCTACGAGCAGTACTTC

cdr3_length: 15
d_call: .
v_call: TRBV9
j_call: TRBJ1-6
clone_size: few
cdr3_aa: CASSVGGLGDSPLHF
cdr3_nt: TGTGCCAGCAGCGTAGGAGGGTTAGGTGATTCACCCCTCCACTTT

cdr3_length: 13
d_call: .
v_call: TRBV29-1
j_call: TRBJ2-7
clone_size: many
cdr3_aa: CSVGALGGYEQYF
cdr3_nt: TGCAGCGTTGGAGCACTCGGCGGGTACGAGCAGTACTTC

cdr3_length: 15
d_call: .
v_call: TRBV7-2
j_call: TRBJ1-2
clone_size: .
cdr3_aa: CASSQTRAGEDGYTF
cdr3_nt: TGTGCCAGCAGCCAGACCCGGGCAGGGGAAGATGGCTACACCTTC

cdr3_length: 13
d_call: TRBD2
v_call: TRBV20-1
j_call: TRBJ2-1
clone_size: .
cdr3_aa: CSQAGTSSHEQFF
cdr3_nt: TGCAGTCAAGCCGGGACTAGCTCTCATGAGCAGTTCTTC

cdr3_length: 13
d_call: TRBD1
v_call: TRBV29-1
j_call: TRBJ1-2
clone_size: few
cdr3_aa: CSAATGASGGYTF
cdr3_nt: TGCAGCGCAGCGACAGGGGCGTCGGGTGGCTACACCTTC

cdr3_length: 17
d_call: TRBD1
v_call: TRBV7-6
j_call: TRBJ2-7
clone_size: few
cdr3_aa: CASSFFEGGASPYEQYF
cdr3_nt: TGTGCCAGCAGCTTCTTCGAAGGGGGCGCTTCCCCGTACGAGCAGTACTTC

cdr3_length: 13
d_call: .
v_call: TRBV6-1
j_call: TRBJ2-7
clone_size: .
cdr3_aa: CASWDRSSYEQYF
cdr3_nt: TGTGCCAGCTGGGACCGGAGCTCCTACGAGCAGTACTTC

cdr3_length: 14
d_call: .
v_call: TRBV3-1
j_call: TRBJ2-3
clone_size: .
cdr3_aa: CASSQGGIRYTQYF
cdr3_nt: TGTGCCAGCAGCCAAGGCGGTATACGCTATACGCAGTATTTT

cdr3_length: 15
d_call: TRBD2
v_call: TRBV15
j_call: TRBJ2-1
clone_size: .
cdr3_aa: CATSRDGTSGNEQFF
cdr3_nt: TGTGCCACCAGCAGAGATGGGACTAGCGGAAATGAGCAGTTCTTC

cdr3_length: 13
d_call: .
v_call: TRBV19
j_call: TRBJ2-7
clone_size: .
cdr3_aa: CASSIRGVLEQYF
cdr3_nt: TGTGCCAGTAGTATTCGAGGGGTTCTCGAGCAGTACTTC

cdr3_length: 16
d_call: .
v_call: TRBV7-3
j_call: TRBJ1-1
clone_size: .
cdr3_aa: CASSLLAIGSGGEAFF
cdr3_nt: TGTGCCAGCAGCTTACTCGCAATCGGATCAGGAGGTGAAGCTTTCTTT

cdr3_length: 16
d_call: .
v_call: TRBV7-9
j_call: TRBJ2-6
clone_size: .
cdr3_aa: CASSPPTGLGANVLTF
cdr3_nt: TGTGCCAGCAGCCCCCCTACAGGCCTGGGGGCCAACGTCCTGACTTTC